This TCR beta chain was sequenced for a study of T cell responses to AZD1222 COVID-19 vaccine (dated by TCRdb to the early 2020s). Study-level background: AZD1222 recipients with second doses at about 4 weeks or about 12 weeks were pooled, because spike-specific TCR depth and breadth did not differ between schedules. A total of around 240 trial participants underwent TCR sequencing, of whom some 210 received two doses of AZD1222 and some 26 received two doses of the MenACWY control vaccine. Trial participants were enrolled by age into subgroups of 18-55, 56-69 and 70-plus years, and approximately 150, 30 and 60 TCR-sequenced participants, respectively, were included in these subgroups. Findings and caveats that apply to the study as a whole: Conclusions about previously exposed vaccinees were limited because only six AZD1222 recipients were SARS-CoV-2 seropositive at baseline. Because no day 14 peak-response samples were available, repertoires were characterized only after the peak T cell response. The vaccine-associated CD4 TCRs covered the entire spike protein, and the dominant responses fell in regions 160-218 and 743-854. Most participants were white British and females outnumbered males, and the authors suggested that clonal diversity may have been underestimated. Nearly half of unique spike-specific TCRs reportedly recognized epitopes outside regions mutated in the B.1.351 and B.1.1.7 variants. The 56-69-year group was small, and its depth increase did not reach significance, likely because of low power. A significant rise in spike-specific TCR breadth and depth was observed after two AZD1222 doses relative to day 0 and relative to MenACWY recipients.

The CDR3 regions of human TCRbeta chains were analyzed by immunosequencing. Per the original workflow: Repertoire TCRs were checked for matches against a reference library of SARS-CoV-2-specific TCRs that had been generated using the MIRA antigen-specificity platform. Breadth was defined as the fraction of unique TCRs that were SARS-CoV-2-associated, and depth was defined as the fraction of total T cells that were SARS-CoV-2-associated. Each spike-specific TCR was assigned to its reactive spike region and to a CD4 or CD8 class using the MIRA data. Log10-transformed breadth and depth values were compared by one-way ANOVA with Sidak's multiple comparisons tests. TCRdb took this table from immuneACCESS and kept in-frame rearrangements with V and J called. Such tables lack part of the clones; where checked against another copy, unresolved V genes explain under half of the gap, and the rest is unexplained. For V, J and clone size, that table is used; D and trimming come from the DNA. This sample comprises 110,000 to 150,000 clones, 92% of them detected only once. Less than 4.5% of the sample is held by the ten biggest clonotypes.

In light of the paper, this sample's time point label describes: baseline before first vaccination. Vaccinee samples were obtained from the UK trials COV001 and COV002, which included a single-blind randomized controlled phase 2/3 trial of AZD1222 (ChAdOx1 nCoV-19) in healthy adults. For TCRbeta chain sequencing, PBMC samples were collected from trial participants at day 0 and at day 28 after the second dose. Points on this clone: What antigen it recognizes has not been identified. There are no base qualities to consult, and no much larger clone falls within one base.

This sequence originates from an adult in good health. The sample here was peripheral blood, taken on day 0 of AZD1222 vaccination.

The sequenced DNA is TGTGCCTGCACCGGGACAGCGTACACCGGGGAGCTGTTTTTT. Its protein is CACTGTAYTGELFF. Recombination linked TRBV6-5 to TRBJ2-2, and 7 bases in between align with TRBD1. From the cysteine up to the phenylalanine, the CDR3 has a length of 14 residues. The DNA shown is the 42-base CDR3, in frame from base 1. In the germline V gene, CDR1 corresponds to MNHEY and CDR2 to SVGAGI. For this chain, trimming is 11 bases at the V end and 3 bases at the J end, and the number of junction bases without a gene match is 9.